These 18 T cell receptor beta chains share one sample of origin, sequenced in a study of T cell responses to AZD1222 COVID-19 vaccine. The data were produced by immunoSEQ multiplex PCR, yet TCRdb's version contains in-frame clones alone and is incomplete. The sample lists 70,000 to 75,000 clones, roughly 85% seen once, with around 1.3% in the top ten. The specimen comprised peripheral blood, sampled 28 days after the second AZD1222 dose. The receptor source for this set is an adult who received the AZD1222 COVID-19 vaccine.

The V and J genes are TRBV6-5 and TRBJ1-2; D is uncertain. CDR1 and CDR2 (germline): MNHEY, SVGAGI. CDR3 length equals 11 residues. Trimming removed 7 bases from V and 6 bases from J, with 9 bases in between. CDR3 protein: CASTQGHGYTF. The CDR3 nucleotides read TGTGCCAGCACCCAAGGGCATGGCTACACCTTC.

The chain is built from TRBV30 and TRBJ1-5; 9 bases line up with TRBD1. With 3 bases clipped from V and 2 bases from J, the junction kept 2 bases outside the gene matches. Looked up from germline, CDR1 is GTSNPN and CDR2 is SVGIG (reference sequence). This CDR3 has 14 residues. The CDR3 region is CAWSRDRGNQPQHF. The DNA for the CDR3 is TGTGCCTGGAGCCGGGACAGGGGCAATCAGCCCCAGCATTTT.

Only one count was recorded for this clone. The CDR3 region is CASSLRGWEWVDTQYF. In DNA form, the CDR3 reads TGTGCCAGCAGTCTTCGGGGGTGGGAGTGGGTAGATACGCAGTATTTT. The chain joins TRBV7-8 to TRBJ2-3; D possibly corresponds to TRBD2 (6 bases). Trimming removed 6 bases from V and 5 bases from J, with 21 bases in between. CDR3 length: 16 residues. From germline, CDR1 is SGHVS and CDR2 FQNEAQ.

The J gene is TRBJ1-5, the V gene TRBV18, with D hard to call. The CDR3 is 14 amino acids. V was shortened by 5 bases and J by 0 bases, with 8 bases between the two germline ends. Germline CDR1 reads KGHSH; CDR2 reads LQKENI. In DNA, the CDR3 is TGTGCCAGCTCATCTGAAGATAGCAATCAGCCCCAGCATTTT. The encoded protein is CASSSEDSNQPQHF.

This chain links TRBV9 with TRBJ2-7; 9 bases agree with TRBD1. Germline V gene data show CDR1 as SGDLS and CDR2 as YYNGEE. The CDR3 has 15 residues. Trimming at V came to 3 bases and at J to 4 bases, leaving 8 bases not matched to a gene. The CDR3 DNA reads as TGTGCCAGCAGCGAAGAACAGGGGGCGGGTTACGAGCAGTACTTC. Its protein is CASSEEQGAGYEQYF.

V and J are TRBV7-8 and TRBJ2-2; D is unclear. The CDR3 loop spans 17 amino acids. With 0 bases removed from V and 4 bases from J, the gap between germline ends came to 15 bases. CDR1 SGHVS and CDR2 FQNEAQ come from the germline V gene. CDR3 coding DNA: TGTGCCAGCAGCTTAGCGGCCTCCCGGTGGAGCACCGGGGAGCTGTTTTTT. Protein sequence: CASSLAASRWSTGELFF.

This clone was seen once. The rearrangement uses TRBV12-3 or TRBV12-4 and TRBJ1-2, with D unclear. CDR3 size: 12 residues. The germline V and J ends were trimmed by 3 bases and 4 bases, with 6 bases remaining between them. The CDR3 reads CASSFLGYGYTF. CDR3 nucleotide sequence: TGTGCCAGCAGTTTCTTAGGCTATGGCTACACCTTC.

The CDR3 coding sequence is TGTGCCAGCAGTTACAACAGGGGAGGCCACGAGCAGTACTTC. It encodes CASSYNRGGHEQYF. This rearrangement joins TRBV6-5 to TRBJ2-7, with a weak D call TRBD1 (7 bases). Per germline, CDR1 MNHEY and CDR2 SVGAGI. Trimming stripped 2 bases from V and 5 bases from J, with 13 bases between. CDR3 length equals 14 residues.

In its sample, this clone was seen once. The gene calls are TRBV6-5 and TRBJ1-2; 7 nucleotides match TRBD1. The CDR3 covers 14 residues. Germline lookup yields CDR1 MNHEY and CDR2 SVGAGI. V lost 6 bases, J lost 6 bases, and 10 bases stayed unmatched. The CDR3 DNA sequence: TGTGCCAGCAGGCGACAGGGTCCTATGGATGGCTACACCTTC. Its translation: CASRRQGPMDGYTF.

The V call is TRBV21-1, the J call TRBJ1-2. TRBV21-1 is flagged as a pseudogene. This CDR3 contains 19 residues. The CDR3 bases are TGTGCCAGCAGCCCTAAAGGACTCAAGGAGGGGAGGATTTACTATGGCTACACCTTC. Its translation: CASSPKGLKEGRIYYGYTF.

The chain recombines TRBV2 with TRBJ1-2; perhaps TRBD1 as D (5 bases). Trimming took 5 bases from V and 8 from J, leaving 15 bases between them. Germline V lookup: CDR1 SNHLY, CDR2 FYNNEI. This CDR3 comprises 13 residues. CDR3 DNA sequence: TGTGCCAGCAGTATAGGGGAAGGAGAGGGCTACACCTTC. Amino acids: CASSIGEGEGYTF.

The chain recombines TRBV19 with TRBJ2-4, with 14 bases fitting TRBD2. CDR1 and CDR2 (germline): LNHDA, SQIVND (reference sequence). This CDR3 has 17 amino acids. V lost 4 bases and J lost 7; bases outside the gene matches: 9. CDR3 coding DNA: TGTGCCAGTAGTAAACCCCCCGGGACTAGCGGGAGCAACATTCAGTACTTC. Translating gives CASSKPPGTSGSNIQYF. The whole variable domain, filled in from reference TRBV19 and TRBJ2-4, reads DGGITQSPKYLFRKEGQNVTLSCEQNLNHDAMYWYRQDPGQGLRLIYYSQIVNDFQKGDIAEGYSVSREKKESFPLTVTSAQKNPTAFYLCASSKPPGTSGSNIQYFGAGTRLSVL.

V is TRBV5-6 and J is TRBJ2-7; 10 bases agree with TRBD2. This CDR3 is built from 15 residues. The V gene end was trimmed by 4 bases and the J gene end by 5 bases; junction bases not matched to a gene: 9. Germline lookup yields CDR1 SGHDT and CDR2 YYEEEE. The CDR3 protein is CASSESGREGHEQYF. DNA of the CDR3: TGTGCCAGCAGCGAGAGCGGGAGGGAAGGGCACGAGCAGTACTTC.

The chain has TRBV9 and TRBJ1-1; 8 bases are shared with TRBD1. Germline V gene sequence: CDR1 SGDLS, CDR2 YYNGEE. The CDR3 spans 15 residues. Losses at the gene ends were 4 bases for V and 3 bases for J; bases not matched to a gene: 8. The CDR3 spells CASSPRQGKHTEAFF. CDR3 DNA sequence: TGTGCCAGCAGCCCAAGACAGGGGAAACACACTGAAGCTTTCTTT.

The CDR3 nucleotides read TGTGCCAGTGGAGCTCCCGTGGGGACTAGCGGCACACAAGAGACCCAGTACTTC. It yields the protein CASGAPVGTSGTQETQYF. V usage is TRBV19 and J usage is TRBJ2-5; 11 bases are shared with TRBD2. This CDR3 region has 18 residues. Germline-derived CDR1 and CDR2 are LNHDA and SQIVND (reference sequence). With V trimmed by 8 bases and J by 2 bases, 16 bases remained unmatched.

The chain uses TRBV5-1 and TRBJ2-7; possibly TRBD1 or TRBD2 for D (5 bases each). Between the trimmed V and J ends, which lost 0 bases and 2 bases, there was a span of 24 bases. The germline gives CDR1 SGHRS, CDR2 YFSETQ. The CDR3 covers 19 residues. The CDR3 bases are TGCGCCAGCAGCTTGGCTCCCTATGAGAACCGGGACGCGACCTACGAGCAGTACTTC. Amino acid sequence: CASSLAPYENRDATYEQYF.

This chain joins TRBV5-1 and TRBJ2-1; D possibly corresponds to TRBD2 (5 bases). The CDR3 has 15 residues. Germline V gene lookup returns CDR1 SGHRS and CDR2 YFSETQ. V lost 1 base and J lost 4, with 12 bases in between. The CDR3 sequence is CASSLNGAEYNEQFF. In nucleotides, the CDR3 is TGCGCCAGCAGCTTGAACGGAGCGGAGTACAATGAGCAGTTCTTC.

The CDR3 reads CASSIGRVQTQYF. The CDR3 nucleotides read TGTGCCAGTAGTATAGGTAGGGTTCAGACCCAGTACTTC. The rearrangement joins TRBV19 to TRBJ2-5; D remains unclear. Deletions cut 1 base from V and 6 bases from J, with 9 bases between. Germline loops: CDR1 LNHDA, CDR2 SQIVND (reference sequence). The length of the CDR3 is 13 residues.